This T cell receptor (beta chain) was documented in a study of technical replicates of blood from four donors. Looked up from germline, CDR1 is MGHRA and CDR2 is YSYEKL. The CDR3 is made up of 14 amino acids. V lost 5 bases and J lost 6; bases outside the gene matches: 5. TCRdb's copy holds only in-frame clones and misses some; the assay was immunoSEQ multiplex PCR. In the table there are tens of thousands of clones, roughly 94% of which are singletons. The receptor's source is a human donor in good health. The sample comprised T cells isolated from PBMCs. The V gene is TRBV4-1, the J gene TRBJ2-1, with 9 bases that match TRBD2. As DNA, the CDR3 is TGCGCCAGCAGCTTTATGACTAGCGGCAATGAGCAGTTCTTC. It is translated as CASSFMTSGNEQFF.